Below are 17 T cell receptor beta chains sequenced from a single sample in a study of graft-versus-host responses after intestinal transplantation. Repertoires were generated with immunoSEQ multiplex PCR, while TCRdb's copy carries only in-frame clones and drops some. Found here are tens of thousands of clones, over 40% of them singletons; the top ten hold approximately 1.6%. The researchers put 200,000 CFSE-labeled responder cells into plates with 200,000 irradiated, violet-dye-labeled stimulator cells. The sequences come from alloreactive CD8+ T cells from a mixed lymphocyte reaction culture, collected before intestinal transplant. As to subset: CFSE-low proliferating T cells sorted from roughly six-day pre-transplant mixed lymphocyte reaction (GvH or HvG direction). These receptors were collected from a human patient who received an intestinal transplant.

The rearrangement uses TRBV6-6 and TRBJ1-2; 8 bases align to TRBD1. CDR3 length equals 13 residues. Germline V gene data show CDR1 as MNHNY and CDR2 as SVGAGI (reference sequence). V lost 6 bases and J lost 8; bases outside the gene matches: 8. The CDR3 region has the DNA TGTGCCAGCAGCCGGACGAACAGGGGGGGCTACACCTTC. Residues: CASSRTNRGGYTF.

The chain recombines TRBV29-1 with TRBJ2-1; 7 bases map to TRBD1. Germline V CDR1 and CDR2: SQVTM, ANQGSEA. CDR3 length equals 14 residues. Unmatched junction bases numbered 5, after V lost 1 base and J lost 5 bases. CDR3 in amino acids: CSVEGQGRDNEQFF. The DNA for the CDR3 is TGCAGCGTTGAAGGACAGGGTCGGGACAATGAGCAGTTCTTC.

CDR3 residues: CASSPSFSYNEQFF. Here the CDR3 DNA reads TGTGCCAGCAGCCCGTCGTTCTCCTACAATGAGCAGTTCTTC. V usage is TRBV6-5 and J usage is TRBJ2-1, with D unresolved. CDR3 length: 14 residues. In germline, CDR1 is MNHEY, CDR2 SVGAGI. The ends were cut back, 6 bases at V and 0 bases at J, with 9 bases in the middle.

The sample holds a few counts of this clone. The CDR3 sequence: CASSGGGSRLETQYF. The CDR3 DNA reads as TGCGCCAGCAGCGGAGGAGGGTCTAGGTTGGAGACCCAGTACTTC. The genes are TRBV5-1 and TRBJ2-5, with D possibly matching TRBD2 (6 bases). The CDR3 loop spans 15 amino acids. From germline, CDR1 is SGHRS and CDR2 YFSETQ. The V end lost 4 bases, the J end lost 5 bases, and 18 bases lay between the germline ends.

This clone was observed once. J is TRBJ1-5 and V is TRBV11-2, with 10 bases identical to TRBD1. The ends lost 6 bases at V and 3 bases at J; junction bases unmatched: 2. The V gene's germline CDR1 is SGHAT and CDR2 FQNNGV. The length of the CDR3 is 14 residues. CDR3 in amino acids: CASRTGGFNQPQHF. CDR3 nucleotide sequence: TGTGCCAGCAGGACAGGGGGCTTCAATCAGCCCCAGCATTTT.

By share, this clone ranks as large (0.1 to 1%). V is TRBV21-1 and J is TRBJ1-4. TRBV21-1 is a known pseudogene. The CDR3 is made up of 14 amino acids. In DNA form, the CDR3 reads TGTGCCAGCAGCCGGGGACCGATTAATGAAAAACTGTTTTTT. Amino acid sequence: CASSRGPINEKLFF.

A few counts support this clone. This CDR3 reads CASSYSKGKPYEQYF. Here the CDR3 DNA reads TGTGCCAGCAGTTACTCGAAGGGGAAACCCTACGAGCAGTACTTC. J is TRBJ2-7 and V is TRBV6-5; D might be TRBD1 (5 bases). CDR1 and CDR2 (germline): MNHEY, SVGAGI. The CDR3 runs 15 residues. V was clipped by 0 bases and J by 2 bases, with 11 bases between them.

This clone was detected only a few times. One junction end does not reproduce the germline sequence, and a read error may be involved. The V gene is TRBV4-1, the J gene TRBJ2-7, with D hard to call. The germline CDR1 and CDR2 sequences are MGHRA and YSYEKL. The CDR3 runs to 14 residues. The CDR3 DNA is TGTGCCAGCAGCCAAGGTCGCGGCGACTACGAGCAGTACTTC. Protein sequence: CASSQGRGDYEQYF.

The CDR3 nucleotides read TGTGCCATCAGTGAGTCGAAACTTAGGGGGATCGGGCAGTACTTC. Translating gives CAISESKLRGIGQYF. This chain joins TRBV10-3 and TRBJ2-7; perhaps TRBD1 as D (6 bases). V was shortened by 0 bases and J by 9 bases, with 18 bases between the two germline ends. CDR3 length equals 15 residues. The germline gives CDR1 ENHRY, CDR2 SYGVKD.

The rearrangement uses TRBV27 and TRBJ2-1; 8 bases match TRBD2. Germline values: CDR1 MNHEY, CDR2 SMNVEV (reference sequence). The CDR3 covers 13 residues. The J segment lost 13 bases and the V segment lost 4 bases, leaving 9 bases of the junction unmatched. CDR3 bases: TGTGCCAGCAGTTGGGGACGGGAGGGCTTACAGTTCTTC. This sequence encodes CASSWGREGLQFF.

This clone was counted only a few times. The chain combines TRBV2 with TRBJ2-2; D is perhaps TRBD2 (6 bases). Trimming took 5 bases from V and 6 from J, leaving 13 bases between them. The CDR3 is made up of 14 amino acids. Germline lookup yields CDR1 SNHLY and CDR2 FYNNEI. CDR3 loop: CASSLLAAAGELFF. CDR3 nucleotides: TGTGCCAGCAGTTTACTAGCAGCCGCCGGGGAGCTGTTTTTT.

The chain carries TRBV5-6 and TRBJ1-2; D unresolved. The V and J ends lost 1 base and 8 bases respectively, with 9 bases between them. This CDR3 is 12 amino acids long. The germline V gene has CDR1 SGHDT and CDR2 YYEEEE. CDR3 nucleotides: TGTGCCAGCAGCTTGTGGGAGGGCGGCTACACCTTC. It encodes CASSLWEGGYTF.

This clone was found a few times. This sequence joins TRBV28 and TRBJ1-1; no definite D call. The V gene lost 7 bases and the J gene lost 1 base, with 10 bases spanning the gap. This CDR3 has 13 residues. Germline V lookup: CDR1 MDHEN, CDR2 SYDVKM. CDR3 protein: CASTPPKNTEAFF. In nucleotides, the CDR3 is TGTGCCAGCACCCCGCCAAAGAACACTGAAGCTTTCTTT. The whole variable domain, remainder taken from reference TRBV28 and TRBJ1-1, is DVKVTQSSRYLVKRTGEKVFLECVQDMDHENMFWYRQDPGLGLRLIYFSYDVKMKEKGDIPEGYSVSREKKERFSLILESASTNQTSMYLCASTPPKNTEAFFGQGTRLTVV.

In its sample, this clone ranks as medium-sized. The J gene is TRBJ1-3, the V gene TRBV5-8, with D unresolved. The CDR3 has 14 residues. Germline V lookup: CDR1 SGHTS, CDR2 YDEGEE. With 4 bases removed from V and 4 bases from J, the gap between germline ends came to 12 bases. The CDR3 DNA sequence: TGTGCCAGCAGCGTGGGAGGCCTCGGAAACACCATATATTTT. It codes for CASSVGGLGNTIYF.

This chain joins TRBV19 and TRBJ1-2, with D possibly being TRBD1 (6 bases). Germline lookup yields CDR1 LNHDA and CDR2 SQIVND (reference sequence). The CDR3 extends over 16 amino acids. V was pared by 4 bases and J by 4 bases, with 19 bases between. CDR3 sequence reads: CASSRGRASRFYGYTF. The CDR3 nucleotides read TGTGCCAGTAGTAGGGGGCGCGCCTCCCGTTTCTATGGCTACACCTTC.

This clone has just a few counts. The chain carries TRBV11-3 and TRBJ1-1; a weak D match, TRBD1 (5 bases). V lost 2 bases and J lost 4, with 8 bases in between. Germline lookup yields CDR1 SGHNT and CDR2 YENEEA. The CDR3 is made up of 13 amino acids. CDR3 protein: CASSLQGGTEAFF. CDR3 nucleotides: TGTGCCAGCAGCTTACAGGGCGGCACTGAAGCTTTCTTT.

In this sample, this clone turned up a few times. The chain employs TRBV18 and TRBJ1-2; 10 bases line up with TRBD1. Germline V gene sequence: CDR1 KGHSH, CDR2 LQKENI. Trimming cost V 4 bases and J 6 bases; bases outside gene matches: 5. This CDR3 comprises 14 residues. The CDR3 region has the DNA TGTGCCAGCTCACGGGGACAGGGGATCGATGGCTACACCTTC. The encoded protein is CASSRGQGIDGYTF. Together with reference TRBV18 and TRBJ1-2, the CDR3 gives the full variable domain: NAGVMQNPRHLVRRRGQEARLRCSPMKGHSHVYWYRQLPEEGLKFMVYLQKENIIDESGMPKERFSAEFPKEGPSILRIQQVVRGDSAAYFCASSRGQGIDGYTFGSGTRLTVV.